The rows below give T cell receptor beta chains drawn from one sample of a study of cytomegalovirus exposure and HLA in healthy donors. Some clones are missing from TCRdb's copy, which holds only in-frame ones; the method was immunoSEQ multiplex PCR. The sample carries about 140,000 clones, roughly 62% recorded once. Input material: PBMCs. These receptors originate from a man in his sixties in good health and CMV-seronegative. CDR3s include the opening cysteine and the closing phenylalanine or tryptophan. The D gene is left open where the match is weak. Rows give clone size only sometimes, using once, few, many, or a class for an expanded clone.

v_call,d_call,j_call,clone_size,cdr3_aa,cdr3_nt
TRBV19,TRBD1,TRBJ1-2,NA,CASSALDRLGGYTF,TGTGCCAGTAGCGCCCTGGACAGGCTAGGGGGCTACACCTTC
TRBV29-1,NA,TRBJ2-5,once,CSVERPGREETQYF,TGCAGCGTTGAAAGGCCCGGCAGGGAAGAGACCCAGTACTTC
TRBV6-1,TRBD1,TRBJ2-7,once,CASSRTGAYEQYF,TGTGCCAGCAGTCGGACAGGGGCCTACGAGCAGTACTTC
TRBV12-5,TRBD2,TRBJ2-5,NA,CASGPGLAGVGETQYF,TGTGCTAGTGGACCGGGACTAGCGGGAGTGGGTGAGACCCAGTACTTC
TRBV5-5,TRBD1,TRBJ2-5,NA,CASSFPVGQGLETQYF,TGTGCCAGCAGCTTCCCCGTGGGACAGGGGCTGGAGACCCAGTACTTC
TRBV5-4,NA,TRBJ1-1,few,CASSLYGAPNTEAFF,TGTGCCAGCAGCTTGTATGGAGCCCCGAACACTGAAGCTTTCTTT
TRBV28,NA,TRBJ1-1,NA,CASSAALGAKGEAFF,TGTGCCAGCAGTGCCGCACTGGGGGCTAAAGGTGAAGCTTTCTTT
TRBV5-1,NA,TRBJ1-1,NA,CASSLKGANTEAFF,TGCGCCAGCAGCCTCAAAGGAGCGAACACTGAAGCTTTCTTT
TRBV6-1,TRBD1,TRBJ1-5,NA,CASTGQVNQPQHF,TGTGCCAGCACGGGACAGGTCAATCAGCCCCAGCATTTT
TRBV28,NA,TRBJ1-1,NA,CASSIGTLMNTEAFF,TGTGCCAGCAGTATTGGGACACTAATGAACACTGAAGCTTTCTTT
TRBV11-2,TRBD1,TRBJ2-3,few,CASSGQGPTDTQYF,TGTGCCAGCAGCGGACAGGGACCCACAGATACGCAGTATTTT
TRBV27,NA,TRBJ1-3,few,CASSGLSSGNTIYF,TGTGCCAGTTCAGGGTTAAGCTCTGGAAACACCATATATTTT
TRBV5-4,NA,TRBJ1-1,NA,CASSLDARMNTEAFF,TGTGCCAGCAGCTTGGACGCCAGAATGAACACTGAAGCTTTCTTT
TRBV4-1,TRBD1,TRBJ2-7,NA,CASSPIPVTGAYEQYF,TGCGCCAGCAGCCCTATACCCGTGACAGGGGCCTACGAGCAGTACTTC
TRBV11-2,NA,TRBJ1-5,NA,CASSLGLGQPQHF,TGTGCCAGCAGCTTAGGACTGGGTCAGCCCCAGCATTTT
TRBV28,NA,TRBJ1-5,NA,CASSSPRTVNQPQHF,TGTGCCAGCAGTTCTCCCCGGACAGTCAATCAGCCCCAGCATTTT
TRBV4-3,TRBD1,TRBJ2-7,NA,CASSQDSTGVEQYF,TGCGCCAGCAGCCAAGACTCAACAGGGGTCGAGCAGTACTTC
TRBV10-1,TRBD2,TRBJ2-1,NA,CASSEAGTSAYNEQFF,TGCGCCAGCAGTGAAGCCGGGACTAGCGCCTACAATGAGCAGTTCTTC
TRBV14,NA,TRBJ2-7,NA,CASSPFGGNEQYF,TGTGCCAGCAGCCCCTTTGGCGGAAACGAGCAGTACTTC
TRBV6-7,NA,TRBJ1-5,NA,CASSYSIPQEGTPVDSNQPQHF,TGTGCCAGCAGTTACTCGATCCCCCAGGAGGGCACACCCGTCGATAGCAATCAGCCCCAGCATTTT
TRBV19,TRBD1,TRBJ1-5,NA,CASSIRKSPDRGNQPQHF,TGTGCCAGTAGTATCCGTAAGTCCCCAGACAGGGGGAATCAGCCCCAGCATTTT
TRBV5-4,TRBD1,TRBJ2-5,NA,CASSTRTGGGRETQYF,TGTGCCAGCAGCACCAGGACAGGGGGTGGGAGGGAGACCCAGTACTTC
TRBV7-3,NA,TRBJ1-3,NA,CASSLNGGSGNTIYF,TGTGCCAGCAGCTTAAACGGGGGTTCTGGAAACACCATATATTTT
TRBV14,NA,TRBJ2-3,NA,CASSQEVWETSTDTQYF,TGTGCCAGCAGCCAAGAAGTATGGGAGACTAGCACAGATACGCAGTATTTT
TRBV7-3,NA,TRBJ2-7,NA,CASSLYAGEGNEQYF,TGTGCCAGCAGCTTATATGCAGGGGAGGGCAACGAGCAGTACTTC
TRBV6-1,TRBD2,TRBJ2-3,NA,CASSELGLVGTDTQYF,TGTGCCAGCAGTGAACTCGGACTAGTGGGCACAGATACGCAGTATTTT
TRBV5-4,TRBD2,TRBJ2-5,NA,CASSLLAGGQETQYF,TGTGCCAGCAGCTTGCTAGCGGGAGGTCAGGAGACCCAGTACTTC
TRBV4-1,TRBD1,TRBJ2-7,NA,CASSQDDRGRSDEQYF,TGCGCCAGCAGCCAAGATGACAGGGGGCGTTCAGACGAGCAGTACTTC
TRBV5-6,NA,TRBJ2-2,NA,CASSWSGHNTGELFF,TGTGCCAGCAGCTGGAGCGGGCATAACACCGGGGAGCTGTTTTTT
TRBV6-6,NA,TRBJ1-1,NA,CASSLGGDSQAFF,TGTGCCAGCAGTTTAGGGGGGGATAGTCAAGCTTTCTTT
TRBV28,TRBD2,TRBJ2-3,NA,CTTGSGSRWYTDTQYF,TGTACAACGGGCAGCGGGAGTAGGTGGTACACAGATACGCAGTATTTT
TRBV5-1,TRBD2,TRBJ2-3,NA,CASSLVIAGRMADTQYF,TGCGCCAGCAGCTTGGTTATAGCGGGAAGAATGGCAGATACGCAGTATTTT
TRBV30,TRBD1,TRBJ1-3,NA,CAWTLGQVKGHSGNTIYF,TGTGCCTGGACCTTGGGACAGGTAAAAGGCCACTCTGGAAACACCATATATTTT
TRBV7-9,TRBD1,TRBJ2-7,NA,CASNRGGQGAEQYF,TGTGCCAGCAACCGCGGGGGACAGGGGGCCGAGCAGTACTTC
TRBV19,NA,TRBJ1-5,NA,CASSMGGLGDQPQHF,TGTGCCAGTAGTATGGGGGGGCTTGGCGATCAGCCCCAGCATTTT
TRBV5-1,NA,TRBJ1-2,NA,CASSLGGQGEGYTF,TGCGCCAGCAGCTTGGGGGGACAAGGTGAAGGCTACACCTTC
TRBV5-1,NA,TRBJ2-1,few,CASSLPGGLIYNEQFF,TGCGCCAGCAGCTTACCTGGAGGGCTAATTTACAATGAGCAGTTCTTC
TRBV6-1,NA,TRBJ1-5,NA,CASSPVAGNQPQHF,TGTGCCAGCAGCCCTGTGGCCGGCAATCAGCCCCAGCATTTT
TRBV28,NA,TRBJ1-1,NA,CASSLGLAGAPTEAFF,TGTGCCAGCAGTTTAGGACTTGCAGGGGCTCCCACTGAAGCTTTCTTT
TRBV20-1,NA,TRBJ1-1,few,CSASNFPEAFF,TGCAGTGCTAGTAATTTTCCCGAAGCTTTCTTT
TRBV7-9,TRBD1,TRBJ2-2,NA,CASSTLTGITGELFF,TGTGCCAGCAGCACGCTGACAGGGATAACCGGGGAGCTGTTTTTT
TRBV7-9,TRBD1,TRBJ1-4,NA,CASSSPQEGGEKLFF,TGTGCCAGCAGTTCTCCCCAGGAAGGGGGCGAAAAACTGTTTTTT
TRBV6-4,TRBD2,TRBJ2-1,NA,CASSPSGRRYNEQFF,TGTGCCAGCAGCCCTAGCGGGAGGCGGTACAATGAGCAGTTCTTC
TRBV19,NA,TRBJ1-5,NA,CASTWGVSYNQPQHF,TGTGCCAGTACATGGGGGGTATCTTACAATCAGCCCCAGCATTTT
TRBV6-1,TRBD1,TRBJ1-1,NA,CASRPPGTGYTEAFF,TGTGCCAGCAGACCCCCCGGGACAGGGTACACTGAAGCTTTCTTT
TRBV28,NA,TRBJ1-2,NA,CASSTGFQGYTF,TGTGCCAGCAGTACAGGATTCCAGGGCTACACCTTC
TRBV5-4,TRBD2,TRBJ2-1,NA,CAGSLDMGLAGGNEQFF,TGTGCCGGCAGCTTGGATATGGGACTAGCGGGAGGTAATGAGCAGTTCTTC
TRBV29-1,NA,TRBJ1-4,NA,CSGFEGIREKLFF,TGCAGCGGGTTCGAGGGCATAAGGGAAAAACTGTTTTTT
TRBV28,NA,TRBJ1-2,NA,CASKGQGYGYTF,TGTGCCAGCAAGGGGCAGGGCTATGGCTACACCTTC
TRBV6-4,NA,TRBJ2-3,NA,CASSDGPSTDTQYF,TGTGCCAGCAGTGACGGCCCTAGCACAGATACGCAGTATTTT
TRBV2,NA,TRBJ1-5,NA,CASSGTLYSNQPQHF,TGTGCCAGCAGTGGGACACTGTATAGCAATCAGCCCCAGCATTTT
TRBV7-9,TRBD1,TRBJ1-5,NA,CASSFSGTGRRDQPQHF,TGTGCCAGCAGCTTCTCCGGGACAGGGCGGAGGGATCAGCCCCAGCATTTT
TRBV19,NA,TRBJ1-1,NA,CATTQTSGGTEAFF,TGTGCCACCACCCAAACCTCCGGTGGCACTGAAGCTTTCTTT